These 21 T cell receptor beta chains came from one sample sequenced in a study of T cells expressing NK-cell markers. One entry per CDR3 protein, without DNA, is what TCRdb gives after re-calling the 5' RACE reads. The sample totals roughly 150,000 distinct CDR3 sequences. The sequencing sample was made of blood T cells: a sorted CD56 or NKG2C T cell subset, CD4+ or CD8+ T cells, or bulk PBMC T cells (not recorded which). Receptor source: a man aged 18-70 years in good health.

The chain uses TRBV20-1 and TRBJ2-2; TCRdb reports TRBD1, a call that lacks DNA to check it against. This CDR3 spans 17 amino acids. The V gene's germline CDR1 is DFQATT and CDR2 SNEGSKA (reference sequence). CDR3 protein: CSARLRPRRPNTGELFF.

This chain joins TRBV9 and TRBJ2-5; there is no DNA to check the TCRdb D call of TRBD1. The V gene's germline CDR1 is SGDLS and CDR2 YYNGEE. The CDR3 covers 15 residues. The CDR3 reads CASSVGGGGRETQYF.

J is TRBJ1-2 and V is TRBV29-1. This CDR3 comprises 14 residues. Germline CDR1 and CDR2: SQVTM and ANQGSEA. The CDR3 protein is CSVEWVMGTYGYTF.

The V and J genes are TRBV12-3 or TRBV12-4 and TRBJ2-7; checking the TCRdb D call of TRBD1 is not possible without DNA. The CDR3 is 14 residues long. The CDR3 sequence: CASSLRGEIYEQYF.

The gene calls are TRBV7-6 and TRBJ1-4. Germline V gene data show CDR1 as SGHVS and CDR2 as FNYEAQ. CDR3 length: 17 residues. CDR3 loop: CASSLDAGVGTNEKLFF.

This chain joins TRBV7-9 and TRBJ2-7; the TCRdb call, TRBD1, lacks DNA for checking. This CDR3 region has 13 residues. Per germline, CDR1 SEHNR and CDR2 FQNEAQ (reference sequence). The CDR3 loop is CATERQGLYEQYF.

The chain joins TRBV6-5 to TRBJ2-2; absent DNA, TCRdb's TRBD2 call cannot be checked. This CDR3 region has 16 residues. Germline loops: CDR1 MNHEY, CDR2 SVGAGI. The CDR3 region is CASSYSSSGEAGELFF.

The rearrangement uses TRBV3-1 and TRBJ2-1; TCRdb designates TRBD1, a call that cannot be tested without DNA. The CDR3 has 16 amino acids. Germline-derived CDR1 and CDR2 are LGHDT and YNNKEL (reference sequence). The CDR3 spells CASSPPVGGSYNEQFF.

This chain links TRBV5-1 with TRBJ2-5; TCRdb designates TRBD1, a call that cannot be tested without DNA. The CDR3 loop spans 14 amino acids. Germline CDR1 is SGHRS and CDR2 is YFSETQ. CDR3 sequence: CASSWTGEDGTQYF.

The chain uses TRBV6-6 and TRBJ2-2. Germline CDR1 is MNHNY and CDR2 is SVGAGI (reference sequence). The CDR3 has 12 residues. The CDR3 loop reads CASSYSTGELFF.

CDR3 amino acids: CASSYRARDRILNYGYTF. The chain has TRBV6-5 and TRBJ1-2; TCRdb returns TRBD1, unconfirmable since there is no DNA. Per germline, CDR1 MNHEY and CDR2 SVGAGI. The CDR3 loop spans 18 amino acids.

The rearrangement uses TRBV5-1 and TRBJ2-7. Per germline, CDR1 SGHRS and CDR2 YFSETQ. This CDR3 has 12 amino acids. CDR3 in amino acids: CASSFYGYEQYF.

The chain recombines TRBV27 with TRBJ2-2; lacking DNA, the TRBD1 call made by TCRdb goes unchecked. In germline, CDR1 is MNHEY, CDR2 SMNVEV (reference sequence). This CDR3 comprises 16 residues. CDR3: CASSLLQPLNTGELFF.

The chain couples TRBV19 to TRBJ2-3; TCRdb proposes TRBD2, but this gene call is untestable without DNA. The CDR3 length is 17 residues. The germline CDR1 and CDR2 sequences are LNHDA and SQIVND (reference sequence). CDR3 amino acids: CASSIGVAGAITDTQYF.

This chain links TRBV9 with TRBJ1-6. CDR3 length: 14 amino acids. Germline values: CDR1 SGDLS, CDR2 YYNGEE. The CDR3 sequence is CASSVEGLESPLHF.

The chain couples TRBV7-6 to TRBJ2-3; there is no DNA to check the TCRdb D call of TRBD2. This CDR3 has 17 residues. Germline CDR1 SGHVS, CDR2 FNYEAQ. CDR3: CASSLAGLAGITDTQYF.

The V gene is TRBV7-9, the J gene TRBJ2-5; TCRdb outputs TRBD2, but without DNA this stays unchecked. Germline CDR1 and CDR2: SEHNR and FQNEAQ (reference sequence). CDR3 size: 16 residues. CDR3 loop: CASSPPSGIQQGTQYF.

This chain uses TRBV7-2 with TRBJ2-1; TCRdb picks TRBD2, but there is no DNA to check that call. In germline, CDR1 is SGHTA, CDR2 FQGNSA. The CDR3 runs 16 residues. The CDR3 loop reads CASSPTSGGAYDEQFF.

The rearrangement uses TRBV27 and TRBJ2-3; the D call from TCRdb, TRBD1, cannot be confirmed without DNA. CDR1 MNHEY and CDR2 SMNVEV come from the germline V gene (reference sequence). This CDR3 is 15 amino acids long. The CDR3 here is CASSPGLRVPDTQYF.

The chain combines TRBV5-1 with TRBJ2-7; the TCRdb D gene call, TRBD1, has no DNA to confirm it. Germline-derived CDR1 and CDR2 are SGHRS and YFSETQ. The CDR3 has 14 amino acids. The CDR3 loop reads CASSVTGGRYEQYF.

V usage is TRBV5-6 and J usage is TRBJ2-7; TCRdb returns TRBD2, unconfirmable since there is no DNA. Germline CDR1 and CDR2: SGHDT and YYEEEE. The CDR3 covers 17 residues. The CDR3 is CASSLRSMGIALYEQYF. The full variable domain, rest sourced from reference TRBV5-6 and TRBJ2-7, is DAGVTQSPTHLIKTRGQQVTLRCSPKSGHDTVSWYQQALGQGPQFIFQYYEEEERQRGNFPDRFSGHQFPNYSSELNVNALLLGDSALYLCASSLRSMGIALYEQYFGPGTRLTVT.